What follows describes a single T cell receptor beta chain. What it binds is unknown. Trimming stripped 7 bases from V and 7 bases from J, with 13 bases between. CDR1 is WSHSY and CDR2 is SAAADI in the germline V gene. This CDR3 is built from 12 residues. The protocol was immunoSEQ multiplex PCR, while the TCRdb copy is restricted to in-frame clones and leaves out a portion. The sample shows around 62,000 clones, 70% to 80% of them seen only once. This record comes from a study of OX40 agonist ivuxolimab in advanced cancers. On the study more broadly: The treatment was a fully human IgG2 OX40 agonist, ivuxolimab. Six ivuxolimab dose levels, 0.01 to 10 mg/kg, were given intravenously every 2 weeks.

Blood draws occurred at baseline, cycle 4 day 1, and cycle 7 day 1. Whole-study findings and limits: Among T cells, CD8+ cells averaged more expanded clones than CD4+ cells.

This sequence joins TRBV10-2 and TRBJ1-1, with D uncertain. This sequence originates from an adult with an advanced solid tumor such as melanoma, head and neck, liver or kidney cancer. The sequences come from CD4+ or CD8+ T cells sorted from blood, collected in a trial of the OX40 agonist ivuxolimab. CDR3 DNA sequence: TGCGCCAGCATAATCTTCGGGTATGAAGCTTTCTTT. Its protein is CASIIFGYEAFF.